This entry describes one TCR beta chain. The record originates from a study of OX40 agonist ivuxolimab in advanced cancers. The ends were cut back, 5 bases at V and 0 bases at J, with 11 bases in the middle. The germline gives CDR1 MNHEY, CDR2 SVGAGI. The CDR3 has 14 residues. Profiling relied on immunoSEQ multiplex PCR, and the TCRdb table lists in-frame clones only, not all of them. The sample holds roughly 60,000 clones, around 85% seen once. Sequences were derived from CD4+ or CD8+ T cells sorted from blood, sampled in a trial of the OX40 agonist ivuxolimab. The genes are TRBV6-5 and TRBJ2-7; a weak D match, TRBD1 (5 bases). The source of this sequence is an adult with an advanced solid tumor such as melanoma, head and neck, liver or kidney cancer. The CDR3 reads CASSEQVSSYEQYF. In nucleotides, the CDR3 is TGTGCCAGCAGTGAACAGGTGAGCTCCTACGAGCAGTACTTC.